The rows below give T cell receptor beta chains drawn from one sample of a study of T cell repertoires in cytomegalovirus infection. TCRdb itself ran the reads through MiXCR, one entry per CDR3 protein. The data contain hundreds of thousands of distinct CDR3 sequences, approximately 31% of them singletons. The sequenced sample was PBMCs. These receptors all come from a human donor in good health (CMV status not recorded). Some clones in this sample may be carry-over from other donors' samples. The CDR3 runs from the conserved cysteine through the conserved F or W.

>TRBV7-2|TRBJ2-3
CASSLERDTQYF
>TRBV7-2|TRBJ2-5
CASRINRGPAETQYF
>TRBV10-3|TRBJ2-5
CAISDPLGAHGQETQYF
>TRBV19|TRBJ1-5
CASSIAASRANQPQHF
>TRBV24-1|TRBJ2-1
CATSARRVTEQFF
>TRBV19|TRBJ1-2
CASTKQTPENGYTF
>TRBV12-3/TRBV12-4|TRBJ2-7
CASSRSGGQGNEQYF
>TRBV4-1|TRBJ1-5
CASSQVVGGDQPQHF
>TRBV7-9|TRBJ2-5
CASQRSGGSETQYF
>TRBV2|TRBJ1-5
CASGPGIIDQPQHF
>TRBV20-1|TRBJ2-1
CSAPGQVNNEQFF
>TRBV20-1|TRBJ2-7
CSAADRVEYEQYF
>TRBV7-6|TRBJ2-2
CASSLDGRVGELFF
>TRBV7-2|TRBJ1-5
CASSMDRGLNQPQHF
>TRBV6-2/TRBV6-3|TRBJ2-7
CASSYSGGLYEQYF
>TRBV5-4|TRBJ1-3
CASSLRDGPTIYF
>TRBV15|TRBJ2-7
CATSRDLKVSYEQYF
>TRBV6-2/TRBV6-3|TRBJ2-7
CASIPGASGDEQYF
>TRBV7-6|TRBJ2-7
CASSPDGVYEQYF
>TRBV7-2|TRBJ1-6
CASSSLTLGNSPLHF
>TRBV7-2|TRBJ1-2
CASSSRTGDYGYTF
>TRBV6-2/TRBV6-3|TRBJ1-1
CASSYPRNGQLDTEAFF
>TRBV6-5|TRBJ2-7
CASSNIPYEQYF
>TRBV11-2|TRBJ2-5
CASSLVGNLEETQYF
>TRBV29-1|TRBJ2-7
CSVEEGLGYEQYF
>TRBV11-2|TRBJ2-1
CASSPGGYNEQFF
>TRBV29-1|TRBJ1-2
CSVVRGPNYGYTF
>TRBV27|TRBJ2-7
CASSTGFSYEQYF
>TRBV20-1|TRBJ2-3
CSARRDLLTDTQYF
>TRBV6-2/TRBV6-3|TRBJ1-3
CASRRTDISGNIIYF
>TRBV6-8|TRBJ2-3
CASSPTGGLWGDTDTQYF
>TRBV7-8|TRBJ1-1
CASSLTGQGRQTEAFF
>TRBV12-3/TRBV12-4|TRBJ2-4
CASSPGLNIQYF
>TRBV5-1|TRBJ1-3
CASSSDGNTIYF
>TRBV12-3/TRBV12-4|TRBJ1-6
CASSLLGSYNSPLHF
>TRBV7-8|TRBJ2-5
CASSPGTSGGLETQYF
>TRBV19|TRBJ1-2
CASSVGTASNYGYTF
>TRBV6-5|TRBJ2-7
CASSSGWGQGLNEQYF
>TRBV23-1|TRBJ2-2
CASSLTGVSGELFF
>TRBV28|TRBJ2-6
CASSPDDSGANVLTF
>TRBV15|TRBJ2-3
CAISESGGAFDGTDTQYF
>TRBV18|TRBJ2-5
CASSRLPDFQETQYF
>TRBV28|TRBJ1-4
CASSLQIEKLFF
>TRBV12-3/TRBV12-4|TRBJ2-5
CASSFRVDRETQYF
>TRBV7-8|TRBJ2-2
CASSLGQGGLAGTGELFF
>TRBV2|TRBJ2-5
CASKVGLLAGPSSETQYF
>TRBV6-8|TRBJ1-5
CASSYSRQVPQPQHF
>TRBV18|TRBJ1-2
CASSFTLEGDYGYTF